The rows below give T cell receptor beta chains drawn from one sample of a study of blood T cell repertoires in COVID-19. Clones were read by immunoSEQ multiplex PCR, and TCRdb kept only the in-frame ones, dropping some. The sample includes about half a million clones, approximately 89% of them seen just once. Material for sequencing was peripheral blood. The receptors here all came from a man between 18 and 35 years old with COVID-19, enrolled during active disease. Each CDR3 is given with its conserved first and last residue. D genes are given only for firm matches. Clone size is shown for a subset of rows, as once, few, many or a class of expanded clone.

J: TRBJ2-7; V: TRBV6-5; size: -; D: -; DNA: TGTGCCAGCAGTCCCCTCGGGACTGAGGACGAGCAGTACTTC; CDR3: CASSPLGTEDEQYF
J: TRBJ1-1; V: TRBV18; size: -; D: -; DNA: TGTGCCAGCTCACCCCTCGGGGCGGCAAGGGGGACTGAAGCTTTCTTT; CDR3: CASSPLGAARGTEAFF
J: TRBJ2-7; V: TRBV7-2; size: -; D: -; DNA: TGTGCCAGCAGCTTAGGTGGGACTGCGGAAGGGTACTTC; CDR3: CASSLGGTAEGYF
J: TRBJ2-1; V: TRBV12-5; size: -; D: -; DNA: TGTGCTAGTGGGGAACAGCTCAATGAGCAGTTCTTC; CDR3: CASGEQLNEQFF
J: TRBJ2-5; V: TRBV11-3; size: -; D: -; DNA: TGTGCCAGCAGCTTAGGAGGGCCGTCACAAGAGACCCAGTACTTC; CDR3: CASSLGGPSQETQYF
J: TRBJ2-7; V: TRBV5-1; size: -; D: -; DNA: TGCGCCAGCAGCGGGGGCGTCGAACACGAGCAGTACTTC; CDR3: CASSGGVEHEQYF
J: TRBJ2-2; V: TRBV18; size: -; D: -; DNA: TGTGCCAGCTCACTACGGGACATCTCTTTCACCGGGGAGCTGTTTTTT; CDR3: CASSLRDISFTGELFF
J: TRBJ1-2; V: TRBV10-3; size: -; D: TRBD1; DNA: TGTGCCATCAGTGATGGGGACAGGGTCCATGGCTACACCTTC; CDR3: CAISDGDRVHGYTF
J: TRBJ2-5; V: TRBV19; size: -; D: TRBD2; DNA: TGTGCCAGAACCGCTAGCGGGGAGCCCCAAGAGACCCAGTACTTC; CDR3: CARTASGEPQETQYF
J: TRBJ2-2; V: TRBV6-5; size: once; D: -; DNA: TGTGCCAGCAGTTACCAGGGGAACGGGGAGCTGTTTTTT; CDR3: CASSYQGNGELFF
J: TRBJ2-3; V: TRBV24-1; size: -; D: -; DNA: TGTGCCACCAGTGATTATCGGGGAGATACGCAGTATTTT; CDR3: CATSDYRGDTQYF
J: TRBJ1-2; V: TRBV12-5; size: -; D: -; DNA: TGTGCTAGTGGTTTGAACATAGGACAGCCCGCTAGAGGCTACACCTTC; CDR3: CASGLNIGQPARGYTF
J: TRBJ1-1; V: TRBV4-1; size: -; D: -; DNA: TGCGCCAGCAGCCCCAGGGGTTTGACTGAAGCTTTCTTT; CDR3: CASSPRGLTEAFF
J: TRBJ1-5; V: TRBV30; size: -; D: -; DNA: TGTGCCTGGAGTACCTATAGCAATCAGCCCCAGCATTTT; CDR3: CAWSTYSNQPQHF
J: TRBJ2-7; V: TRBV5-4; size: -; D: TRBD1; DNA: TGTGCCAGCAGCACCGGACAGGGGTTCAACGAGCAGTACTTC; CDR3: CASSTGQGFNEQYF
J: TRBJ2-5; V: TRBV2; size: -; D: TRBD2; DNA: TGTGCCAGCAGTGCCCGGGAGGGAACACAAGAGACCCAGTACTTC; CDR3: CASSAREGTQETQYF
J: TRBJ2-1; V: TRBV5-4; size: -; D: -; DNA: TGTGCCAGCAGCTTGGACTCGGGGTCCTACAATGAGCAGTTCTTC; CDR3: CASSLDSGSYNEQFF